Listed below are T cell receptor beta chains from one sample, sequenced in a study of cytomegalovirus exposure and HLA in healthy donors. The table came from immunoSEQ multiplex PCR; TCRdb's copy has only in-frame clones and leaves some out. The sample records about 260,000 clones, roughly 81% being singletons. The sequenced sample consisted of PBMCs. Every receptor here comes from a woman between 40 and 55 years old in good health and CMV-seropositive. Each CDR3 is given with its conserved first and last residue. D genes are given only for firm matches. Only some rows state a clone size, as once, few, many or a class for expanded clones.

15,NA,TRBV27,TRBJ1-6,NA,CASSSGGFLNSPLHF,TGTGCCAGCAGTTCGGGGGGCTTTCTCAATTCACCCCTCCACTTT
17,few,TRBV28,TRBJ2-5,TRBD2,CASSQGTSGTRRETQYF,TGTGCCAGCAGCCAAGGGACTAGCGGGACCCGGCGAGAGACCCAGTACTTC
14,NA,TRBV2,TRBJ1-2,TRBD1,CASSEGQGVYGYTF,TGTGCCAGCAGTGAAGGGCAGGGGGTCTATGGCTACACCTTC
17,NA,TRBV7-2,TRBJ2-3,TRBD2,CASSLVIGLADTDTQYF,TGTGCCAGCAGCTTAGTCATAGGTCTAGCGGATACCGATACGCAGTATTTT
11,NA,TRBV7-9,TRBJ2-7,NA,CASSLGDEQYF,TGTGCCAGCAGCTTAGGAGACGAGCAGTACTTC
15,NA,TRBV7-2,TRBJ1-2,NA,CASSLVIQASYGYTF,TGTGCCAGCAGCTTAGTTATACAGGCGAGCTATGGCTACACCTTC
16,few,TRBV4-2,TRBJ1-4,TRBD1,CASSQDPGQGYEKLFF,TGTGCCAGCAGCCAGGACCCGGGACAGGGGTATGAAAAACTGTTTTTT
12,NA,TRBV7-9,TRBJ2-7,NA,CASSPSPSEQYF,TGTGCCAGCAGCCCAAGCCCGAGCGAGCAGTACTTC
15,NA,TRBV15,TRBJ2-1,NA,CATSRDGLGGDEQFF,TGTGCCACCAGCAGAGATGGGCTAGGGGGGGATGAGCAGTTCTTC
16,few,TRBV5-5,TRBJ1-4,TRBD1,CASSQDRGQGAEKLFF,TGTGCCAGCAGCCAAGATCGGGGACAGGGGGCTGAAAAACTGTTTTTT
14,NA,TRBV19,TRBJ2-1,TRBD2,CASSLGLADNEQFF,TGTGCCAGTAGCCTGGGACTAGCGGACAATGAGCAGTTCTTC
12,once,TRBV30,TRBJ2-3,NA,CAWSASTDTQYF,TGTGCCTGGAGTGCGAGCACAGATACGCAGTATTTT
13,NA,TRBV30,TRBJ1-2,NA,CAWSGGGQGGYTF,TGTGCCTGGAGTGGGGGAGGGCAGGGTGGCTACACCTTC
15,few,TRBV6-6,TRBJ2-7,TRBD1,CASSKGTGSSYEQYF,TGTGCCAGCAGTAAGGGGACAGGGAGCTCCTACGAGCAGTACTTC
15,NA,TRBV12-5,TRBJ1-1,NA,CASGLALSWNTEAFF,TGTGCTAGTGGTTTGGCATTGTCATGGAACACTGAAGCTTTCTTT
13,once,TRBV28,TRBJ1-5,NA,CAVAGQLIQPQHF,TGTGCCGTCGCAGGGCAGTTAATTCAGCCCCAGCATTTT
10,NA,TRBV29-1,TRBJ2-5,NA,CSGGQETQYF,TGCAGCGGTGGACAGGAGACCCAGTACTTC
15,NA,TRBV7-9,TRBJ1-4,NA,CASSADRTTNEKLFF,TGTGCCAGCAGCGCCGACAGGACCACTAATGAAAAACTGTTTTTT
13,NA,TRBV7-3,TRBJ2-3,NA,CASSAGFRDTQYF,TGTGCCAGCAGCGCGGGGTTTAGGGATACGCAGTATTTT
15,NA,TRBV28,TRBJ1-2,NA,CASANVRGSDDGYTF,TGTGCCAGCGCGAACGTTCGGGGATCTGATGATGGCTACACCTTC
15,NA,TRBV30,TRBJ2-7,TRBD2,CAWSGTSGVSYEQYF,TGTGCCTGGAGTGGGACTAGCGGGGTATCCTACGAGCAGTACTTC
13,NA,TRBV30,TRBJ2-7,NA,CAGSYRGAYEQYF,TGTGCTGGTAGTTATCGGGGGGCGTACGAGCAGTACTTC
13,NA,TRBV14,TRBJ2-7,NA,CASSQAVGGAEYF,TGTGCCAGCAGCCAAGCCGTTGGGGGGGCGGAGTACTTC
16,once,TRBV13,TRBJ2-2,NA,CASSLAYGRGTGELFF,TGTGCCAGCAGCTTAGCGTACGGGCGGGGCACCGGGGAGCTGTTTTTT
17,once,TRBV11-3,TRBJ2-1,TRBD2,CASSLGFFSGRYNEQFF,TGTGCCAGCAGCTTGGGGTTTTTTAGCGGGAGATACAATGAGCAGTTCTTC
18,NA,TRBV27,TRBJ2-7,TRBD2,CASSLSNTSGGTLYEQYF,TGTGCCAGCAGTTTATCGAATACTAGCGGGGGGACCCTCTACGAGCAGTACTTC
15,NA,TRBV9,TRBJ2-1,TRBD2,CASSVASGAYNEQFF,TGTGCCAGCAGCGTAGCGAGCGGGGCCTACAATGAGCAGTTCTTC
14,NA,TRBV19,TRBJ1-1,NA,CASSIGGENTEAFF,TGTGCCAGTAGTATAGGGGGCGAGAACACTGAAGCTTTCTTT
17,few,TRBV5-6,TRBJ2-3,TRBD1,CASSENGAGTGADTQYF,TGTGCCAGCAGCGAGAATGGAGCCGGGACAGGGGCAGATACGCAGTATTTT
14,NA,TRBV25-1,TRBJ1-3,NA,CASSVDKPGNTIYF,TGCGCCAGCAGCGTTGACAAGCCTGGAAACACCATATATTTT
14,NA,TRBV5-1,TRBJ2-7,TRBD2,CASSAGGGPYEQYF,TGCGCCAGCAGCGCGGGAGGGGGTCCCTACGAGCAGTACTTC
16,NA,TRBV27,TRBJ2-5,NA,CASSRTPSPKQETQYF,TGTGCCAGCAGCCGAACGCCAAGCCCGAAGCAAGAGACCCAGTACTTC
16,NA,TRBV2,TRBJ2-7,TRBD1,CASSGGDRGTRGEQYF,TGTGCCAGCAGTGGGGGGGACAGGGGGACCCGTGGCGAGCAGTACTTC
14,NA,TRBV19,TRBJ1-3,NA,CASSTPGFGNTIYF,TGTGCCAGTAGTACCCCGGGATTTGGAAACACCATATATTTT
14,once,TRBV6-1,TRBJ1-5,NA,CASSEGSLRGAQHF,TGTGCCAGCAGTGAAGGCTCCCTTCGGGGAGCCCAGCATTTT
15,NA,TRBV29-1,TRBJ2-1,NA,CSVEFLGTPGDEQFF,TGCAGCGTTGAATTCCTAGGGACTCCGGGCGATGAGCAGTTCTTC
14,NA,TRBV9,TRBJ1-3,NA,CASKRGGTGNTIYF,TGTGCCAGTAAGCGGGGGGGGACTGGAAACACCATATATTTT
14,NA,TRBV14,TRBJ1-1,TRBD1,CASSRGQTNTEAFF,TGTGCCAGCAGCCGGGGACAGACGAACACTGAAGCTTTCTTT
14,NA,TRBV7-9,TRBJ2-7,NA,CASSFGQQFYEQYF,TGTGCCAGCAGCTTTGGACAGCAATTCTACGAGCAGTACTTC
13,NA,TRBV30,TRBJ2-1,NA,CAWSAGAHNEQFF,TGTGCCTGGAGTGCGGGAGCTCACAATGAGCAGTTCTTC
18,few,TRBV23-1,TRBJ2-3,NA,CASSQSDAGTPFTDTQYF,TGCGCCAGCAGTCAATCGGACGCCGGGACTCCGTTCACAGATACGCAGTATTTT
14,once,TRBV5-6,TRBJ2-4,TRBD2,CASKPSGMGGIQYF,TGTGCCAGCAAACCATCGGGGATGGGAGGGATTCAGTACTTC